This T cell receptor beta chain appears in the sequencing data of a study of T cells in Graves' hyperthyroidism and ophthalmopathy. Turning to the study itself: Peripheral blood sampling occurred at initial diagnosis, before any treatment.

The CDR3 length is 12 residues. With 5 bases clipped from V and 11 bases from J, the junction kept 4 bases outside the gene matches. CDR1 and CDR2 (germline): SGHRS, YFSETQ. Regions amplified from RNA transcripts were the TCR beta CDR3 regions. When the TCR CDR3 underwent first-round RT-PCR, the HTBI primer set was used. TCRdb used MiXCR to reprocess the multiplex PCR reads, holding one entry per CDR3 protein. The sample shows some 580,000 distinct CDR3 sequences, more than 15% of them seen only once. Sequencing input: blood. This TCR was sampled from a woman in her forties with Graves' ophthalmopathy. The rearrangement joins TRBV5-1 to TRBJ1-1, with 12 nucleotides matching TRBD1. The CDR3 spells CASSWDRGQAFF. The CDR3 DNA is TGCGCCAGCAGTTGGGACAGGGGGCAGGCTTTCTTT.